The rows below give T cell receptor beta chains drawn from one sample of a study of T cell responses to AZD1222 COVID-19 vaccine. Measured with immunoSEQ multiplex PCR; TCRdb has only the in-frame clones, and not every one. The top ten clones hold around 5.8% of a sample with 120,000 or so clones, 88% of them seen once. Source: peripheral blood, taken on day 0 of AZD1222 vaccination. The source of these receptors is an adult in good health. Both conserved end residues are part of each CDR3. Each record gives: D gene, clone size, J gene, V gene, CDR3 DNA, CDR3 protein. A D gene is named only where the DNA matches it firmly. Not all rows give a size; the values are once, few, many and, for expanded clones, a class.

d_call: NA; clone_size: NA; j_call: TRBJ1-1; v_call: TRBV18; cdr3_nt: TGTGCCAGCTCACAGGCGGGCGGGGGTTACACTGAAGCTTTCTTT; cdr3_aa: CASSQAGGGYTEAFF
d_call: TRBD1; clone_size: NA; j_call: TRBJ1-1; v_call: TRBV19; cdr3_nt: TGTGCCAGTAGTCCTGGACAGGTCCCTGATTTTGAAGCTTTCTTT; cdr3_aa: CASSPGQVPDFEAFF
d_call: TRBD1; clone_size: NA; j_call: TRBJ1-2; v_call: TRBV30; cdr3_nt: TGTGCCTGGAGTGTTAGGGGGCGCTTCTATGGCTACACCTTC; cdr3_aa: CAWSVRGRFYGYTF
d_call: NA; clone_size: NA; j_call: TRBJ2-3; v_call: TRBV3-1/TRBV3-2; cdr3_nt: TGTGCCAGCAGCCAGGAAAGTATAGATACGCAGTATTTT; cdr3_aa: CASSQESIDTQYF
d_call: NA; clone_size: NA; j_call: TRBJ1-2; v_call: TRBV2; cdr3_nt: TGTGCCAGCAGCCCTGGATCATATGGCTACACCTTC; cdr3_aa: CASSPGSYGYTF
d_call: NA; clone_size: NA; j_call: TRBJ1-2; v_call: TRBV7-2; cdr3_nt: TGTGCCAGCAGCTTAGGGACGACAGGCCGCCTCTCCTTCTCGTATGGCTACACCTTC; cdr3_aa: CASSLGTTGRLSFSYGYTF
d_call: NA; clone_size: NA; j_call: TRBJ2-2; v_call: TRBV5-1; cdr3_nt: TGCGCCAGCAGCTTGGTGGCAGGGGCGAACACCGGGGAGCTGTTTTTT; cdr3_aa: CASSLVAGANTGELFF
d_call: NA; clone_size: once; j_call: TRBJ1-1; v_call: TRBV13; cdr3_nt: TGTGCCAGCCACAGAGCGGGGAACACTGAAGCTTTCTTT; cdr3_aa: CASHRAGNTEAFF
d_call: TRBD1; clone_size: NA; j_call: TRBJ2-1; v_call: TRBV2; cdr3_nt: TGTGCCAGCAGTGATTTGGGGACAGGGGGAAATGAGCAGTTCTTC; cdr3_aa: CASSDLGTGGNEQFF
d_call: NA; clone_size: NA; j_call: TRBJ2-7; v_call: TRBV23-1; cdr3_nt: TGCGCCAGCAGTCAATCCCAGGGTTCCCACGAGCAGTACTTC; cdr3_aa: CASSQSQGSHEQYF
d_call: NA; clone_size: NA; j_call: TRBJ1-1; v_call: TRBV6-5; cdr3_nt: TGTGCCAGCAGTTACCAAAAACGGAACACTGAAGCTTTCTTT; cdr3_aa: CASSYQKRNTEAFF
d_call: NA; clone_size: once; j_call: TRBJ2-7; v_call: TRBV13; cdr3_nt: TGTGCCAGCAAGTACAGGGCCTCCTACGAGCAGTACTTC; cdr3_aa: CASKYRASYEQYF
d_call: NA; clone_size: NA; j_call: TRBJ2-1; v_call: TRBV7-7; cdr3_nt: TGTGCCAGCAGCCCCACCGGGACCGTTTACAATGAGCAGTTCTTC; cdr3_aa: CASSPTGTVYNEQFF
d_call: NA; clone_size: NA; j_call: TRBJ1-1; v_call: TRBV5-1; cdr3_nt: TGCGCCAGCAGCGTTACCGGGGTGGACACTGAAGCTTTCTTT; cdr3_aa: CASSVTGVDTEAFF
d_call: NA; clone_size: NA; j_call: TRBJ2-5; v_call: TRBV24-1; cdr3_nt: TGTGCCACCAGTGATTCGGGGCTAGCGGAGACCCAGTACTTC; cdr3_aa: CATSDSGLAETQYF
d_call: NA; clone_size: NA; j_call: TRBJ2-3; v_call: TRBV5-4; cdr3_nt: TGTGCCAGCAGCTTGGAGTCTTTCGCAGATACGCAGTATTTT; cdr3_aa: CASSLESFADTQYF
d_call: TRBD2; clone_size: NA; j_call: TRBJ2-3; v_call: TRBV5-6; cdr3_nt: TGTGCCAGCCTGCGGGAGGAGTCAGATACGCAGTATTTT; cdr3_aa: CASLREESDTQYF
d_call: TRBD1; clone_size: NA; j_call: TRBJ1-2; v_call: TRBV6-5; cdr3_nt: TGTGCCAGCAGTTACTCGGGGACAGCAAACTATGGCTACACCTTC; cdr3_aa: CASSYSGTANYGYTF
d_call: NA; clone_size: NA; j_call: TRBJ1-4; v_call: TRBV30; cdr3_nt: TGTGCCTGGAGTGTATACGGGGGTTCTAATGAAAAACTGTTTTTT; cdr3_aa: CAWSVYGGSNEKLFF
d_call: TRBD2; clone_size: NA; j_call: TRBJ2-3; v_call: TRBV5-1; cdr3_nt: TGCGCCAGCAGCTTGGGGCTAGCGGCAGATACGCAGTATTTT; cdr3_aa: CASSLGLAADTQYF